Below, 2 T cell receptor beta chains from the same sample are listed, as sequenced in a study of blood T cell repertoires in COVID-19. Profiling relied on immunoSEQ multiplex PCR, and the TCRdb table lists in-frame clones only, not all of them. The table includes some 150,000 clones, approximately 87% detected once. The sample taken for sequencing was peripheral blood. The receptors stem from a woman aged 60-75 years with COVID-19, enrolled during active disease.

The rearrangement links TRBV5-1 to TRBJ2-1; 10 bases agree with TRBD1. The CDR3 has 13 residues. From germline, CDR1 is SGHRS and CDR2 YFSETQ. Trimming at V came to 3 bases and at J to 8 bases, leaving 2 bases not matched to a gene. The DNA for the CDR3 is TGCGCCAGCAGCTGGGACAGGGGATATGAGCAGTTCTTC. It translates to CASSWDRGYEQFF.

The chain recombines TRBV19 with TRBJ2-2; D perhaps matches TRBD2 (5 bases). The CDR3 length is 14 residues. The V gene lost 6 bases and the J gene lost 4 bases, with 12 bases spanning the gap. Germline CDR1 is LNHDA and CDR2 is SQIVND (reference sequence). CDR3 sequence reads: CASRRQGSTGELFF. The CDR3 DNA follows: TGTGCCAGTAGGAGGCAAGGGAGCACCGGGGAGCTGTTTTTT.